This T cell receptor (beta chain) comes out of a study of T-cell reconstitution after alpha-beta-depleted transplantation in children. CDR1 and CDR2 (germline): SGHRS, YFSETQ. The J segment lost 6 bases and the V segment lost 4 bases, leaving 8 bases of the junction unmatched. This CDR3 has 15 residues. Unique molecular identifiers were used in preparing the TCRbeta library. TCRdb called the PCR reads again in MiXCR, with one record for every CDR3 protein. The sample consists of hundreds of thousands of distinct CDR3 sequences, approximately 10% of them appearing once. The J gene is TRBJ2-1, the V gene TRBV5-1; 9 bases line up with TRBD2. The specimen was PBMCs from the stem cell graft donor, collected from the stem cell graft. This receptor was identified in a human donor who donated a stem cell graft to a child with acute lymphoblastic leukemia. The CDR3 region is CASSPQRGAGNEQFF. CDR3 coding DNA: TGCGCCAGCAGCCCCCAGCGGGGGGCAGGCAATGAGCAGTTCTTC. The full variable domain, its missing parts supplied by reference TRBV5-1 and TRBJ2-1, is KAGVTQTPRYLIKTRGQQVTLSCSPISGHRSVSWYQQTPGQGLQFLFEYFSETQRNKGNFPGRFSGRQFSNSRSEMNVSTLELGDSALYLCASSPQRGAGNEQFFGPGTRLTVL.